These T cell receptor beta chains were read from a single sample in a study of control samples from healthy donors and cancer patients. Sequencing used immunoSEQ multiplex PCR; TCRdb keeps in-frame clones, though not all of them. The sample lists roughly 88,000 clones, about nine tenths seen once, with 17% in the top ten. The sample taken for sequencing was blood. Receptors originate from a man over 45 in good health. CDR3s include the opening cysteine and the closing phenylalanine or tryptophan. The order of the fields is D gene, J gene, clone size, V gene, CDR3 DNA, CDR3 protein. The D gene is left open where the match is weak. Some rows mark clone size as missing; the rest say once, few, many or name a class of expanded clone.

>TRBD1|TRBJ1-1|.|TRBV13
TGTGCCAGCAGCTTAAGGTCGTGGACAGGGACGAACACTGAAGCTTTCTTT
CASSLRSWTGTNTEAFF
>.|TRBJ2-1|.|TRBV12-5
TGTGCTAGTGGTTCCCAACTGGATGAGCAGTTCTTC
CASGSQLDEQFF
>.|TRBJ2-3|.|TRBV29-1
TGCAGCTCCCTTTGGACTTCCTTCAGCACAGATACGCAGTATTTT
CSSLWTSFSTDTQYF
>.|TRBJ1-4|.|TRBV5-1
TGCGCCAGCAGACCGGCCCCCCGGCCGCAGGGTAATGAAAAACTGTTTTTT
CASRPAPRPQGNEKLFF
>.|TRBJ2-7|.|TRBV3-1/TRBV3-2
TGTGCCAGCAGCCAAGAGGGGCGTTACGAGCAGTACTTC
CASSQEGRYEQYF
>.|TRBJ1-2|.|TRBV19
TGTGCCAGTAGTATTACATCTAACTATGGCTACACCTTC
CASSITSNYGYTF
>.|TRBJ2-7|once|TRBV24-1
TGTGCCACCAGTGATTTCCAGACATGCTCCTACGAGCAGTACTTC
CATSDFQTCSYEQYF
>.|TRBJ2-5|few|TRBV3-1/TRBV3-2
TGTGCCAGCAGCCAAGCCCAGGGGCGGGGAGAGACCCAGTACTTC
CASSQAQGRGETQYF
>.|TRBJ1-2|.|TRBV24-1
TGTGCCACCAGTGATTTAGGGGAATATGGCTACACCTTC
CATSDLGEYGYTF
>TRBD1|TRBJ1-1|.|TRBV10-3
TGTGCCACGGGACAGGGTGTAGTCACTGAAGCTTTCTTT
CATGQGVVTEAFF
>.|TRBJ2-7|.|TRBV7-2
TGTGCCAGCAGCTTCGAAGGGAGAGGACGTCCCTCCTACGAGCAGTACTTC
CASSFEGRGRPSYEQYF
>.|TRBJ2-2|.|TRBV7-6
TGTGCCAGCAGCTTAGTTCAGGAGGCGGCCGGGGAGCTGTTTTTT
CASSLVQEAAGELFF
>.|TRBJ2-7|once|TRBV7-2
TGTGCCAGCAGCTTAGTTGGGGGCTCCTACGAGCAGTACTTC
CASSLVGGSYEQYF
>.|TRBJ2-6|.|TRBV3-1/TRBV3-2
TGTGCCAGCAGCCAAGGAATATTCCAGGGGCGGGGGGCCAACGTCCTGACTTTC
CASSQGIFQGRGANVLTF
>TRBD2|TRBJ2-3|.|TRBV9
TGTGCCAGCAGAGATCTAGCGGGGGATGGTACGCAGTATTTT
CASRDLAGDGTQYF
>.|TRBJ1-6|.|TRBV14
TGTGCCAGCAGCCAAGATAGGAGCGCATCACCCCTCCACTTT
CASSQDRSASPLHF
>.|TRBJ1-2|.|TRBV5-6
TGTGCCAGCAGTTCGGGTAGATTCGGAGGGAATAACTATGGCTACACCTTC
CASSSGRFGGNNYGYTF
>.|TRBJ1-2|.|TRBV18
TGTGCCAGCTCACCACAGGAGGCCTCTAGCTATGGCTACACCTTC
CASSPQEASSYGYTF
>.|TRBJ1-4|.|TRBV6-6
TGTGCCAGCATCGGGGGGGGAGGATGGGGTGAAAAACTGTTTTTT
CASIGGGGWGEKLFF
>.|TRBJ2-2|.|TRBV7-2
TGTGCCAGCAGCTTGCAGGGACACACCGGGGAGCTGTTTTTT
CASSLQGHTGELFF
>.|TRBJ1-2|.|TRBV6-6
TGTGCCAGCAGGGCGGGGGCGGTTGGCTACACCTTC
CASRAGAVGYTF
>.|TRBJ2-1|.|TRBV7-2
TGTGCCAGCAGCTTATCCCCTCCGGACCGTCAGCAGTTCTTC
CASSLSPPDRQQFF
>TRBD2|TRBJ2-3|.|TRBV5-1
TGCGCCAGCAGCCCCGAGAGCGGGGGGGGTCGGGATACGCAGTATTTT
CASSPESGGGRDTQYF
>.|TRBJ2-1|.|TRBV25-1
TGTGCCAGCAGTGAAGACTGGAGCTCCTACAATGAGCAGTTCTTC
CASSEDWSSYNEQFF
>.|TRBJ2-5|once|TRBV30
TGTGCCTGGATGAAAGGGGGAGGGACCCAGTACTTC
CAWMKGGGTQYF
>.|TRBJ1-1|.|TRBV27
TGTGCCAGCAGAACAGGGAGGACTGAAGCTTTCTTT
CASRTGRTEAFF
>.|TRBJ1-2|.|TRBV7-9
TGTGCCAGCAGCTTAGACTATGGCTACACCTTC
CASSLDYGYTF
>.|TRBJ1-6|.|TRBV30
TGTGCCTGGACGGGCAGGGGTGGCTCACCCCTCCACTTT
CAWTGRGGSPLHF
>.|TRBJ1-3|.|TRBV6-5
TGTGCCAGCAGCCCAGAAAACACCATATATTTT
CASSPENTIYF
>TRBD1|TRBJ2-1|.|TRBV27
TGTGCCAGCAGTTGGACAGGGGCGGTTAATAATGAGCAGTTCTTC
CASSWTGAVNNEQFF
>.|TRBJ2-7|.|TRBV18
TGTGCCAGCTCACCACAGGGCCCCCAATCCTACGAGCAGTACTTC
CASSPQGPQSYEQYF
>.|TRBJ1-1|.|TRBV19
TGTGCCAGTAGTATGTTCGCTGAAGCTTTCTTT
CASSMFAEAFF
>.|TRBJ1-4|.|TRBV14
TGTGCCAGCAGCCTGCAGTCACGATATGAAAAACTGTTTTTT
CASSLQSRYEKLFF
>TRBD2|TRBJ2-1|.|TRBV29-1
TGCAGCGTTGATTTTGGACTAGCGGATGAGCAGTTCTTC
CSVDFGLADEQFF
>TRBD1|TRBJ2-1|.|TRBV30
TGTGCCTGGAGTTCGGGACAGGGGTCCTACAATGAGCAGTTCTTC
CAWSSGQGSYNEQFF
>TRBD1|TRBJ1-1|.|TRBV7-2
TGTGCCAGCAGCTTCCGACAGGGGAACACTGAAGCTTTCTTT
CASSFRQGNTEAFF
>TRBD2|TRBJ2-3|.|TRBV9
TGTGCCAGCAGTATTAGCGGGGGGACTACAGATACGCAGTATTTT
CASSISGGTTDTQYF
>TRBD1|TRBJ1-1|.|TRBV6-4
TGTGCCAGCAGTGTATCAGGCGGGGCAGGGGGCACTGAAGCTTTCTTT
CASSVSGGAGGTEAFF
>TRBD1|TRBJ1-4|.|TRBV18
TGTGCCAGCTCACCATATGGACAGGGCAAGGAAAAACTGTTTTTT
CASSPYGQGKEKLFF
>.|TRBJ2-3|.|TRBV29-1
TGCAGCGTTGAAGATCTTTGGGGGAAACGTGGGGACCCGCGCACAGATACGCAGTATTTT
CSVEDLWGKRGDPRTDTQYF